This TCR beta chain came from a study of cytomegalovirus exposure and HLA in healthy donors. Both 60 Vbeta primers and 13 Jbeta primers went into the PCR. The repertoire was sequenced with immunoSEQ multiplex PCR; TCRdb's copy has only in-frame clones and lacks some. The top ten hold around 5% of the sample, which has about 120,000 clones, over 60% seen once. Unmatched junction bases numbered 7, after V lost 5 bases and J lost 8 bases. CDR1 is SEHNR and CDR2 is FQNEAQ in the germline V gene (reference sequence). CDR3 size: 14 residues. The chain joins TRBV7-9 to TRBJ1-4; TRBD1 matches 8 bases. The source material was PBMCs. The origin of this receptor is a man in his thirties or forties in good health and CMV-seropositive. This chain's CDR3 is CASSPTGVGEKLFF. The CDR3 coding sequence is TGTGCCAGCAGCCCGACAGGGGTTGGGGAAAAACTGTTTTTT.